This T cell receptor beta chain was observed in a study of immune reconstitution after stem cell transplant in scleroderma. TCRdb reprocessed the RT-PCR reads via MiXCR and lists one record per CDR3 protein. Of around 5,600 distinct CDR3 sequences in the sample, 6.5% to 10% were seen once. This clonotype originated in a male donor with systemic sclerosis. Sampling was done before or after autologous hematopoietic stem cell transplantation (not recorded which).

The DNA of the CDR3 is TGTGCCAGCAGCCAAGTTACGGACCGCCGACGGGAGACCCAGTACTTC. Protein product: CASSQVTDRRRETQYF. This rearrangement joins TRBV3-1 to TRBJ2-5; D unresolved. Germline V lookup: CDR1 LGHDT, CDR2 YNNKEL (reference sequence). V lost 1 base and J lost 5, with 17 bases in between. CDR3 length: 16 amino acids.